What follows are 14 T cell receptor beta chains derived from one specimen sequenced in a study of post-analysis software for immune sequencing data (dated by TCRdb to the mid-2010s). These receptors' targets are unknown. Overall study results and their limits: Four or five TRBV segments, including TRBV5-6, TRBV5-1 and TRBV20-1, were significantly more frequent in patients than controls.

To prepare the library, PCR was applied. These reads were obtained on an Illumina HiSeq 2500. Unique molecular identifiers were incorporated into TCR beta cDNA libraries to reduce PCR and sequencing biases. In TCRdb, the public reads were trimmed at Q25 with fastp and aligned with MiXCR, with productive beta chains retained. Every entry covers one CDR3 protein and lists the most common genes and DNA from its rows. Here the sample has under 900,000 distinct CDR3 sequences; approximately 53% occur a single time. The ten largest clones represent over 4% of the sample. Sequenced sample: blood. Every receptor here comes from a girl aged 5-17 years with multiple sclerosis.

This clonotype has a single count. This chain connects TRBV5-5 to TRBJ2-7, with 9 bases aligning to TRBD1. The germline V gene has CDR1 SGHKS and CDR2 YYEKEE (reference sequence). The ends lost 0 bases at V and 2 bases at J; junction bases unmatched: 6. The CDR3 spans 16 residues. The CDR3 sequence is CASSLASGTGPYEQYF. CDR3 DNA sequence: TGTGCCAGCAGCTTGGCCTCCGGGACAGGGCCCTACGAGCAGTACTTC.

The chain uses TRBV7-8 and TRBJ1-2; no definite D call. CDR1 and CDR2 from the germline V gene are SGHVS and FQNEAQ. V gave up 0 bases and J gave up 5 bases, with 13 bases separating them. This CDR3 comprises 15 residues. CDR3 sequence reads: CASSLARAVTYGYTF. CDR3 bases: TGTGCCAGCAGCTTAGCGCGCGCGGTGACGTATGGCTACACCTTC.

This clonotype was observed a few times. J is TRBJ1-2 and V is TRBV4-1; TRBD1 agrees at 8 bases. Trimming cost V 1 base and J 4 bases; bases outside gene matches: 5. Germline values: CDR1 MGHRA, CDR2 YSYEKL. This CDR3 contains 15 residues. CDR3 sequence: CASSQGRTGGYGYTF. Written as DNA, the CDR3 is TGCGCCAGCAGCCAAGGTAGAACAGGGGGCTATGGCTACACCTTC.

This clonotype was counted between two and nine times. V is TRBV29-1 and J is TRBJ2-4, with D perhaps TRBD1 (6 bases). Looked up from germline, CDR1 is SQVTM and CDR2 is ANQGSEA. V lost 7 bases to trimming and J lost 6 bases, with 10 bases between them. The CDR3 extends over 11 amino acids. Here the CDR3 DNA reads TGCAGCGAGTTACAGGGAAACATTCAGTACTTC. This gives the protein CSELQGNIQYF.

The chain joins TRBV10-3 to TRBJ2-3; D is undetermined. The CDR3 is 12 residues long. V lost 7 bases to trimming and J lost 2 bases, with 7 bases between them. Germline assignment: CDR1 ENHRY and CDR2 SYGVKD. The CDR3 DNA reads TGTGCCATCAAATCAGCCACAGATACGCAGTATTTT. This codes for CAIKSATDTQYF.

The V and J genes are TRBV10-3 and TRBJ2-1; a possible D gene is TRBD1 (6 bases). CDR3 length: 12 residues. Germline values: CDR1 ENHRY, CDR2 SYGVKD. Trimming pared 2 bases from V and 7 bases from J, leaving 6 bases between. The CDR3 loop reads CAISERGNEQFF. CDR3 bases: TGTGCCATCAGTGAGAGGGGGAATGAGCAGTTCTTC.

V is TRBV24-1 and J is TRBJ2-1; D is unresolved. The CDR3 contains 11 residues. V was clipped by 8 bases and J by 12 bases, with 13 bases between them. In germline, CDR1 is KGHDR, CDR2 SFDVKD. The CDR3: CATMHWQSQFF. The CDR3 DNA is TGTGCCACCATGCATTGGCAGTCGCAGTTCTTC.

The DNA for the CDR3 is TGCGCCAGCAGCCCCGTCGCGGGATTGTACAATGAGCAGTTCTTC. Protein: CASSPVAGLYNEQFF. This chain joins TRBV5-1 and TRBJ2-1; D perhaps matches TRBD2 (6 bases). The CDR3 extends over 15 amino acids. The germline V gene encodes CDR1 SGHRS and CDR2 YFSETQ. Trimming shortened V by 4 bases and J by 4 bases, and 15 bases separated the two germline ends. Together with reference TRBV5-1 and TRBJ2-1, the CDR3 gives the full variable domain: KAGVTQTPRYLIKTRGQQVTLSCSPISGHRSVSWYQQTPGQGLQFLFEYFSETQRNKGNFPGRFSGRQFSNSRSEMNVSTLELGDSALYLCASSPVAGLYNEQFFGPGTRLTVL.

The chain couples TRBV24-1 to TRBJ1-1; 7 bases map to TRBD1. The CDR3 has 16 residues. V was pared by 9 bases and J by 5 bases, with 17 bases of the junction left unmatched. The V gene's germline CDR1 is KGHDR and CDR2 SFDVKD. The chain's CDR3 is CATLGEGGQVGTEAFF. CDR3 DNA sequence: TGTGCCACCTTAGGGGAAGGGGGCCAGGTCGGGACTGAAGCTTTCTTT.

The V and J genes are TRBV6-1 and TRBJ2-4; 8 bases are a match to TRBD1. The J call may be mistaken, given a closer DNA end match to TRBJ2-7. This CDR3 region has 12 residues. Germline assignment: CDR1 MNHNS and CDR2 SASEGT. CDR3 sequence: CASAGQAYEQYF. CDR3 nucleotides: TGTGCCAGCGCGGGACAGGCTTACGAGCAGTACTTC.

The table lists this clonotype with a count of one. The chain carries TRBV20-1 and TRBJ2-3; 9 bases line up with TRBD1. J was trimmed by 6 bases and V by 6 bases; bases with no gene match: 7. There are 13 residues in the CDR3. Germline V gene lookup returns CDR1 DFQATT and CDR2 SNEGSKA (reference sequence). The CDR3 DNA is TGCAGTGCGCGGGACAGGGTTTTGGATACGCAGTATTTT. Its protein product is CSARDRVLDTQYF.

This clonotype was observed a single time. At one of its ends the junction is not consistent with the germline gene, which may arise from a read error. J is TRBJ1-1 and V is TRBV7-3; a possible D gene is TRBD1 (5 bases). CDR3 length equals 14 residues. Germline CDR1 reads SGHTA; CDR2 reads FQGTGA. CDR3 protein: CASSVTGGSTEAFF. The CDR3 nucleotides are TGTGCCAGCAGCGTAACAGGAGGTAGCACTGAAGCTTTCTTT.

The genes are TRBV29-1 and TRBJ2-3; D is perhaps TRBD1 (6 bases). Germline V CDR1 and CDR2: SQVTM, ANQGSEA. Trimming shortened V by 1 base and J by 2 bases, and 19 bases separated the two germline ends. This CDR3 is built from 17 residues. The CDR3: CSVEVSLYRVSTDTQYF. The CDR3 nucleotides are TGCAGCGTTGAAGTTTCTTTGTACAGGGTCTCCACAGATACGCAGTATTTT.

The CDR3: CASSEQGIGGSGYTF. The CDR3 region has the DNA TGTGCCAGCAGTGAACAGGGGATAGGGGGTAGTGGCTACACCTTC. The chain combines TRBV25-1 with TRBJ1-2, with D possibly being TRBD1 (6 bases). With 2 bases removed from V and 7 bases from J, the gap between germline ends came to 17 bases. The CDR3 has 15 residues. CDR1 and CDR2 from the germline V gene are MGHDK and SYGVNS.